This T cell receptor beta chain was recovered during a study of tumor-infiltrating lymphocytes in primary liver carcinoma. Across the whole study: Tumors were stage T1-T3 N0M0, roughly 4.2 to 11 cm across.

Germline-derived CDR1 and CDR2 are KGHDR and SFDVKD. This CDR3 is built from 11 residues. Study conclusions and caveats: Paired tumor-adjacent and tumor-blood samples overlapped less than tumor region pairs did. Tumors significantly exceeded blood in top-250-clone fraction (p = 0.039).

From unsorted bulk tissue weighing roughly 17-31 mg, DNA and RNA were co-extracted. Through surgical resection, the patients' primary liver carcinoma was treated. TCR beta cDNA was reverse-transcribed from approximately 0.45 ug of total RNA. The reaction used a constant-region primer and ProtoScript II reverse transcriptase. A slightly modified ARM-PCR protocol with three nested multiplex PCR rounds produced these TCR beta libraries. TRBV1-TRBV30 forward and Cbeta reverse primers drove the first two roughly 10-cycle rounds. TCRdb re-called the multiplex PCR reads through MiXCR, storing one row per CDR3 protein. The sample yields approximately 45,000 distinct CDR3 sequences, approximately 70% seen once. Notes on this clonotype: Its antigen is unknown.

The chain couples TRBV24-1 to TRBJ2-1; D is perhaps TRBD2 (5 bases). The source of this sequence is a man aged 40-55 years with primary liver carcinoma and hepatitis B virus infection. Sequenced: liver tumor tissue from sampling region 2. As for subset: tumor region T2, inferior pole. CDR3 nucleotides: TGTGGCACGGGGTGGGATGATGAGCAGTTCTTC. Translated, it gives CGTGWDDEQFF.